One and the same sample provided the 17 T cell receptor beta chains below, sequenced in a study of control samples from healthy donors and cancer patients. The table came from immunoSEQ multiplex PCR; TCRdb's copy has only in-frame clones and leaves some out. Of 130,000 to 150,000 clones in the sample, under 95% are singletons; the top ten hold 5.8%. The sample consisted of blood. The origin of the receptors is a man aged 18 to 35 in good health.

The chain employs TRBV30 and TRBJ1-1; no definite D call. The CDR3 loop spans 13 amino acids. Trimming left V 1 base short and J 3 bases short, with 9 bases between. CDR1 is GTSNPN and CDR2 is SVGIG in the germline V gene (reference sequence). This CDR3 is CAWSAEFDTEAFF. The CDR3 nucleotides read TGTGCCTGGAGTGCAGAATTTGACACTGAAGCTTTCTTT.

The genes are TRBV24-1 and TRBJ1-5, with D uncertain. Germline V gene data show CDR1 as KGHDR and CDR2 as SFDVKD. The germline V and J ends were trimmed by 1 base and 6 bases, with 6 bases remaining between them. The CDR3 has 13 amino acids. The CDR3 DNA is TGTGCCACCAGTGATTTCGGCGGTCAGCCCCAGCATTTT. Amino acid sequence: CATSDFGGQPQHF.

This chain links TRBV18 with TRBJ1-3; tentative D call: TRBD1 (5 bases). V shed 5 bases and J shed 8 bases, with 22 bases lying between them. Germline V gene data show CDR1 as KGHSH and CDR2 as LQKENI. The CDR3 runs to 16 residues. The CDR3 nucleotides read TGTGCCAGCTCATCTCGGACCGGACCTGGGGGGGACACCATATATTTT. This encodes CASSSRTGPGGDTIYF.

The chain has TRBV7-2 and TRBJ2-5; 12 bases align to TRBD2. In germline, CDR1 is SGHTA, CDR2 FQGNSA. The CDR3 is made up of 16 amino acids. V lost 1 base and J lost 4; bases outside the gene matches: 4. The CDR3 reads CASSLELAGGRETQYF. The DNA for the CDR3 is TGTGCCAGCAGCTTAGAACTAGCGGGGGGCAGAGAGACCCAGTACTTC.

The V and J genes are TRBV2 and TRBJ2-6; 9 nucleotides agree with TRBD2. After removal of 6 bases from V and 2 bases from J, the junction contained 11 bases not matched to a gene. Germline CDR1 and CDR2: SNHLY and FYNNEI. The CDR3 loop spans 18 amino acids. The CDR3, as DNA: TGTGCCAGCAGGGCCTACTGGCGGGAGGGGCCTGGGGCCAACGTCCTGACTTTC. This translates into CASRAYWREGPGANVLTF.

The rearrangement uses TRBV19 and TRBJ1-3; D is unclear. V lost 5 bases to trimming and J lost 0 bases, with 11 bases between them. CDR3 size: 15 residues. Germline-derived CDR1 and CDR2 are LNHDA and SQIVND (reference sequence). CDR3 sequence: CASSASYLSGNTIYF. In DNA, the CDR3 is TGTGCCAGTAGTGCCTCGTACCTCTCTGGAAACACCATATATTTT.

This chain uses TRBV6-5 with TRBJ1-5; 7 nucleotides agree with TRBD1. Germline V CDR1 and CDR2: MNHEY, SVGAGI. V lost 7 bases and J lost 4; bases outside the gene matches: 7. This CDR3 comprises 14 residues. The CDR3 region is CASKRDSPNQPQHF. The CDR3 DNA sequence: TGTGCCAGCAAGAGGGACAGCCCAAATCAGCCCCAGCATTTT.

This chain uses TRBV5-4 with TRBJ2-3; 11 nucleotides align to TRBD2. The CDR3 has 16 amino acids. Losses at the gene ends were 1 base for V and 5 bases for J; bases not matched to a gene: 6. CDR1 is SGHNT, CDR2 YYREEE, per germline (reference sequence). This CDR3 is CASSLSTSGVGDTQYF. The CDR3 DNA is TGTGCCAGCAGCTTGTCGACTAGCGGGGTTGGAGATACGCAGTATTTT.

The gene calls are TRBV24-1 and TRBJ2-3; 8 bases map to TRBD2. The CDR3 has 16 residues. Germline trimming cut 6 bases from V and 5 bases from J; bases unmatched to any gene: 12. The germline gives CDR1 KGHDR, CDR2 SFDVKD. The CDR3 loop is CATSHPSGSGKDTQYF. The CDR3 DNA sequence: TGTGCCACCAGTCACCCGAGCGGGAGTGGTAAAGATACGCAGTATTTT.

This chain connects TRBV29-1 to TRBJ2-5; TRBD1 agrees at 8 bases. The V gene's germline CDR1 is SQVTM and CDR2 ANQGSEA. This CDR3 spans 13 amino acids. The junction had 4 bases not matched to a gene; V was cut back by 6 bases and J by 1 base. The CDR3 nucleotides are TGCAGCGTGGACAGGGTTACCCAAGAGACCCAGTACTTC. It encodes CSVDRVTQETQYF.

The chain has TRBV6-5 and TRBJ1-1, with 8 positions matching TRBD1. The V and J ends lost 7 bases and 6 bases, in that order; junction bases with no gene match: 13. CDR3 length equals 15 residues. Per germline, CDR1 MNHEY and CDR2 SVGAGI. In nucleotides, the CDR3 is TGTGCCAGCAACACTCAGAGCGTGACAGGGGCTGAAGCTTTCTTT. Translating gives CASNTQSVTGAEAFF.

The chain joins TRBV27 to TRBJ2-1; TRBD2 aligns across 13 bases. The CDR3 is made up of 17 amino acids. In germline, CDR1 is MNHEY, CDR2 SMNVEV (reference sequence). V was clipped by 5 bases and J by 5 bases; unmatched bases: 9. The CDR3 DNA is TGTGCCAGCAGTCCCACTAGCGGGAGGGCCCATAACAATGAGCAGTTCTTC. Translation gives CASSPTSGRAHNNEQFF.

This clone was picked up a small number of times. The chain couples TRBV29-1 to TRBJ2-1, with 7 bases identical to TRBD1. Unmatched junction bases numbered 9, after V lost 5 bases and J lost 5 bases. CDR1 and CDR2 (germline): SQVTM, ANQGSEA. The CDR3 is 14 amino acids. The CDR3 DNA reads TGCAGCGTTCCTCGACAGGGCTTACACAATGAGCAGTTCTTC. It specifies CSVPRQGLHNEQFF.

The chain carries TRBV10-3 and TRBJ2-1; 9 bases are a match to TRBD2. The CDR3 contains 16 residues. The V gene end was trimmed by 2 bases and the J gene end by 8 bases; junction bases not matched to a gene: 10. Germline V gene data show CDR1 as ENHRY and CDR2 as SYGVKD. The CDR3, as DNA: TGTGCCATCAGTGAGCGAGGCGGGGGGGCTGGAGATGAGCAGTTCTTC. Translated, it gives CAISERGGGAGDEQFF.

The rearrangement links TRBV12-3 or TRBV12-4 to TRBJ2-7; possibly TRBD1 or TRBD2 for D (5 bases each). V was trimmed by 7 bases and J by 4 bases, leaving 11 bases between them. The CDR3 has 12 amino acids. This CDR3 is CASTRDLYEQYF. DNA for the CDR3: TGTGCCAGCACCAGGGACCTATACGAGCAGTACTTC.

The J gene is TRBJ2-1, the V gene TRBV7-9; D might be TRBD2 (6 bases). Germline loops: CDR1 SEHNR, CDR2 FQNEAQ (reference sequence). The CDR3 runs 15 residues. Between the trimmed V and J ends, which lost 4 bases and 6 bases, there was a span of 16 bases. CDR3 nucleotides: TGTGCCAGCAGCTCCAGACTAGGAAGCACCAATGAGCAGTTCTTC. This codes for CASSSRLGSTNEQFF.

V is TRBV5-1 and J is TRBJ2-7; D gene ambiguous. The germline V gene encodes CDR1 SGHRS and CDR2 YFSETQ. This CDR3 comprises 13 residues. The V end was cut by 4 bases, the J end by 5 bases, with 13 bases between. CDR3 region: CASSVANRDEQYF. Written as DNA, the CDR3 is TGCGCCAGCAGCGTAGCAAATAGGGACGAGCAGTACTTC. Full variable domain (outside the CDR3, taken from reference TRBV5-1 and TRBJ2-7): KAGVTQTPRYLIKTRGQQVTLSCSPISGHRSVSWYQQTPGQGLQFLFEYFSETQRNKGNFPGRFSGRQFSNSRSEMNVSTLELGDSALYLCASSVANRDEQYFGPGTRLTVT.